These 25 T cell receptor beta chains were sequenced from one sample in a study of blood T cell repertoires in COVID-19. Sequencing was performed with immunoSEQ multiplex PCR; in TCRdb, only in-frame clones are kept and a portion is missing. The table lists 380,000 or so clones, 65% to 90% of them singletons. Sequenced input: peripheral blood. The receptor set was obtained from a woman in her fifties or sixties with COVID-19, enrolled during active disease.

This clone was seen just once. CDR3 in amino acids: CASSQPLAGGRRDTQYF. In nucleotides, the CDR3 is TGTGCCAGCAGCCAACCTCTAGCGGGGGGGCGAAGAGATACGCAGTATTTT. J is TRBJ2-3 and V is TRBV7-2; 12 bases are a match to TRBD2. The V and J ends lost 5 bases and 5 bases, in that order; junction bases with no gene match: 11. The CDR3 has 17 residues. Germline CDR1 SGHTA, CDR2 FQGNSA.

V and J are TRBV5-4 and TRBJ2-5; 7 nucleotides align to TRBD2. V shed 4 bases and J 1 base; nucleotides not matched to a gene: 7. Germline CDR1 SGHNT, CDR2 YYREEE (reference sequence). The CDR3 is 15 amino acids. CDR3 in amino acids: CASSGSSGTQETQYF. CDR3 coding DNA: TGTGCCAGCAGCGGGTCTAGCGGCACCCAAGAGACCCAGTACTTC.

The J gene is TRBJ2-1, the V gene TRBV5-5; TRBD1 is a possible D gene (6 bases). The CDR3 extends over 15 amino acids. The V end lost 4 bases, the J end lost 7 bases, and 18 bases lay between the germline ends. Germline CDR1 and CDR2: SGHKS and YYEKEE (reference sequence). CDR3 in amino acids: CASSKIQQGWNEQFF. CDR3 coding DNA: TGTGCCAGCAGCAAAATCCAACAGGGCTGGAATGAGCAGTTCTTC.

The chain joins TRBV4-2 to TRBJ2-3; 11 nucleotides agree with TRBD2. Germline V gene data show CDR1 as LGHNA and CDR2 as YNFKEQ. Trimming removed 4 bases from V and 5 bases from J; junction bases left unmatched: 11. The CDR3 totals 17 residues. CDR3 protein: CASSLHLAGGLEDTQYF. For the CDR3, the DNA is TGTGCCAGCAGCCTACACTTAGCGGGGGGGCTTGAAGATACGCAGTATTTT.

This clone was seen only once. This sequence joins TRBV19 and TRBJ2-3, with D perhaps matching TRBD1 (5 bases). From germline, CDR1 is LNHDA and CDR2 SQIVND (reference sequence). CDR3 length: 15 residues. Trimming shortened V by 3 bases and J by 1 base, and 11 bases separated the two germline ends. The CDR3 DNA is TGTGCCAGTAGTATTGGCAGGGTTGGCACAGATACGCAGTATTTT. Its translation is CASSIGRVGTDTQYF. Based on the CDR3 plus reference TRBV19 and TRBJ2-3, the full variable domain is DGGITQSPKYLFRKEGQNVTLSCEQNLNHDAMYWYRQDPGQGLRLIYYSQIVNDFQKGDIAEGYSVSREKKESFPLTVTSAQKNPTAFYLCASSIGRVGTDTQYFGPGTRLTVL.

The chain combines TRBV5-1 with TRBJ2-6; 10 nucleotides line up with TRBD1. CDR3 length equals 17 residues. Germline V gene data show CDR1 as SGHRS and CDR2 as YFSETQ. V dropped 0 bases and J dropped 2; count of bases not matched to a gene: 2. The CDR3 DNA sequence: TGCGCCAGCAGCTTGGCGGGGACAGGGGCTGGGGCCAACGTCCTGACTTTC. Translated: CASSLAGTGAGANVLTF.

The chain joins TRBV12-3 or TRBV12-4 to TRBJ1-2, with D possibly TRBD1 on 5 matching bases. The CDR3 consists of 12 residues. V was shortened by 5 bases and J by 6 bases, with 10 bases between the two germline ends. The CDR3 region has the DNA TGTGCCAGCAGTCTCTTCAGGGATGGCTACACCTTC. This encodes CASSLFRDGYTF.

V gene TRBV7-8 combines with J gene TRBJ1-2; TRBD1 matches 8 bases. Per germline, CDR1 SGHVS and CDR2 FQNEAQ. Unmatched junction bases numbered 9, after V lost 5 bases and J lost 7 bases. This CDR3 has 14 residues. CDR3 sequence (DNA): TGTGCCAGCAGCCCACGAAACCAGGGGGCTGGCTACACCTTC. Protein product: CASSPRNQGAGYTF.

This sequence joins TRBV7-6 and TRBJ1-2; 11 nucleotides align to TRBD1. The CDR3 has 13 amino acids. The V gene's germline CDR1 is SGHVS and CDR2 FNYEAQ. The J segment lost 5 bases and the V segment lost 11 bases, leaving 7 bases of the junction unmatched. In DNA form, the CDR3 reads TGTGCCGGAACGGGACAGGGGGATTATGGCTACACCTTC. Translating gives CAGTGQGDYGYTF.

V is TRBV19 and J is TRBJ1-2; 10 positions match TRBD1. Germline lookup yields CDR1 LNHDA and CDR2 SQIVND (reference sequence). This CDR3 has 20 amino acids. V lost 7 bases to trimming and J lost 3 bases; unmatched junction nucleotides: 23. CDR3 bases: TGTGCCAGTATACCCCAAAGACCTTCTGGGACAGGGGAAGTATACTATGGCTACACCTTC. Encoded protein: CASIPQRPSGTGEVYYGYTF.

The gene calls are TRBV10-3 and TRBJ1-1; D is ambiguous. V lost 3 bases to trimming and J lost 3 bases, with 11 bases between them. The CDR3 is 14 amino acids. The germline V gene encodes CDR1 ENHRY and CDR2 SYGVKD. The CDR3 sequence is CAISDLGVDTEAFF. The CDR3 region has the DNA TGTGCCATCAGTGATCTCGGGGTGGACACTGAAGCTTTCTTT.

The chain links TRBV2 to TRBJ1-1; D may be TRBD1 (6 bases). V was trimmed by 4 bases and J by 6 bases, leaving 15 bases between them. Per the germline V gene, CDR1 is SNHLY and CDR2 is FYNNEI. This CDR3 has 14 residues. The DNA of the CDR3 is TGTGCCAGCAGTGTGTTAGGGGGAGGGGCTGAAGCTTTCTTT. Residues: CASSVLGGGAEAFF.

A few counts support this clone. The chain is built from TRBV10-3 and TRBJ1-5; D remains ambiguous. The CDR3 length is 15 residues. V was shortened by 3 bases and J by 0 bases, with 9 bases between the two germline ends. CDR1 and CDR2 from the germline V gene are ENHRY and SYGVKD. The CDR3 sequence: CAISDAVSSNQPQHF. CDR3 nucleotide sequence: TGTGCCATCAGTGACGCGGTTTCTAGCAATCAGCCCCAGCATTTT.

The gene calls are TRBV29-1 and TRBJ2-3; 8 bases line up with TRBD2. The length of the CDR3 is 15 residues. The V segment lost 3 bases and the J segment 1 base; nucleotides outside the gene matches: 6. Per the germline V gene, CDR1 is SQVTM and CDR2 is ANQGSEA. CDR3 loop: CSVDESGGGTDTQYF. CDR3 DNA: TGCAGCGTTGATGAAAGCGGGGGAGGCACAGATACGCAGTATTTT.

This clone appeared once. The J gene is TRBJ1-2, the V gene TRBV4-1; 10 bases are shared with TRBD1. This CDR3 has 14 amino acids. V lost 2 bases to trimming and J lost 4 bases; unmatched junction nucleotides: 1. Germline V gene data show CDR1 as MGHRA and CDR2 as YSYEKL. In DNA, the CDR3 is TGCGCCAGCAGCCAACGGACAGGGGGCTATGGCTACACCTTC. As protein: CASSQRTGGYGYTF.

The chain employs TRBV11-2 and TRBJ2-3, with 9 bases matching TRBD2. Per germline, CDR1 SGHAT and CDR2 FQNNGV. The CDR3 loop spans 15 amino acids. J was trimmed by 6 bases and V by 5 bases; bases with no gene match: 9. Written as DNA, the CDR3 is TGTGCCAGCAGCCACGGACTAGCGCCGAGGGATACGCAGTATTTT. Amino acids: CASSHGLAPRDTQYF.

This chain uses TRBV6-5 with TRBJ2-7, with unresolved D. This CDR3 has 14 residues. Trimming left V 0 bases short and J 3 bases short, with 9 bases between. The V gene's germline CDR1 is MNHEY and CDR2 SVGAGI. The CDR3 protein is CASSYSVPVYEQYF. The DNA for the CDR3 is TGTGCCAGCAGTTACTCTGTTCCGGTCTACGAGCAGTACTTC.

In this sample, this clone turned up once. This chain joins TRBV7-6 and TRBJ1-4; D is ambiguous. Germline-derived CDR1 and CDR2 are SGHVS and FNYEAQ. This CDR3 region has 16 residues. Trimming pared 1 base from V and 0 bases from J, leaving 9 bases between. CDR3 loop: CASSLVSTTTNEKLFF. The CDR3 DNA reads as TGTGCCAGCAGCTTAGTGTCCACTACAACTAATGAAAAACTGTTTTTT.

This clone showed up just once. This chain uses TRBV30 with TRBJ2-3; D ambiguous. V was trimmed by 2 bases and J by 1 base, leaving 10 bases between them. This CDR3 is built from 14 residues. Germline CDR1 GTSNPN, CDR2 SVGIG (reference sequence). The CDR3 loop reads CAWSPWAGTDTQYF. The CDR3, as DNA: TGTGCCTGGAGTCCCTGGGCAGGCACAGATACGCAGTATTTT.

The V and J genes are TRBV19 and TRBJ2-7; possible D gene TRBD2, 7 bases. The CDR3 is 15 residues long. CDR1 LNHDA and CDR2 SQIVND come from the germline V gene (reference sequence). V lost 4 bases to trimming and J lost 6 bases, with 19 bases between them. The chain's CDR3 is CASSTGGGGNAEQYF. The CDR3, as DNA: TGTGCCAGTAGTACCGGAGGGGGGGGGAATGCCGAGCAGTACTTC.

V is TRBV7-2 and J is TRBJ1-1, with D unresolved. The germline V gene encodes CDR1 SGHTA and CDR2 FQGNSA. The CDR3 sequence is 12 residues long. V was shortened by 7 bases and J by 0 bases, with 6 bases between the two germline ends. DNA of the CDR3: TGTGCCAGCACGGGAGTGAACACTGAAGCTTTCTTT. It codes for CASTGVNTEAFF.

The V gene is TRBV5-1, the J gene TRBJ2-2; a possible D gene is TRBD2 (5 bases). The CDR3 loop spans 16 amino acids. CDR1 and CDR2 (germline): SGHRS, YFSETQ. V shed 4 bases and J shed 0 bases, with 13 bases lying between them. CDR3 in amino acids: CASSLTRATNTGELFF. The CDR3 DNA reads as TGCGCCAGCAGCCTGACGAGGGCTACGAACACCGGGGAGCTGTTTTTT.

This chain joins TRBV7-8 and TRBJ2-7, with D maybe TRBD2 (6 bases). The CDR3 is made up of 14 amino acids. Germline V gives CDR1 SGHVS, CDR2 FQNEAQ. Trimming cost V 0 bases and J 1 base, with 7 bases left between them. CDR3 in amino acids: CASSLAAGSYEQYF. The CDR3 nucleotides read TGTGCCAGCAGCTTAGCGGCGGGGTCCTACGAGCAGTACTTC. Drawing the rest from reference TRBV7-8 and TRBJ2-7, the complete variable domain is GAGVSQSPRYKVAKRGQDVALRCDPISGHVSLFWYQQALGQGPEFLTYFQNEAQLDKSGLPSDRFFAERPEGSVSTLKIQRTQQEDSAVYLCASSLAAGSYEQYFGPGTRLTVT.

Worth noting for this clone: Other nucleotide sequences in the sample specify the same CDR3. The chain couples TRBV20-1 to TRBJ2-7; a weak D match, TRBD1 (6 bases). This CDR3 region has 11 residues. V lost 7 bases and J lost 5, with 12 bases in between. From germline, CDR1 is DFQATT and CDR2 SNEGSKA (reference sequence). The DNA of the CDR3 is TGCAGTGTCGGGCAGGGGAACGAGCAGTACTTC. Its protein product is CSVGQGNEQYF.

This clone was seen only once. The V gene is TRBV2, the J gene TRBJ2-3; 8 bases map to TRBD2. The germline CDR1 and CDR2 sequences are SNHLY and FYNNEI. CDR3 length: 18 amino acids. With V trimmed by 3 bases and J by 0 bases, 11 bases remained unmatched. The CDR3 sequence is CASSDLPGGAPSTDTQYF. CDR3 coding DNA: TGTGCCAGCAGTGACCTTCCCGGGGGGGCTCCTAGCACAGATACGCAGTATTTT.